Below, 12 T cell receptor beta chains from the same sample are listed, as sequenced in a study of post-analysis software for immune sequencing data (dated by TCRdb to about 2015). Receptor libraries were prepared by PCR. Sequenced using an Illumina HiSeq 2500. To reduce PCR and sequencing biases, unique molecular identifiers were incorporated into the TCR beta cDNA libraries. The raw public data were reprocessed by TCRdb itself: fastp quality trimming at Q25, MiXCR clonotype calling, in-frame beta chains only. All rows with the same CDR3 protein become a single entry with the most common DNA and genes. The sample records fewer than 850,000 distinct CDR3 sequences, 25% to 30% of which are singletons. The ten largest clones capture about 0.5% of the sample. On the study overall, not on this receptor specifically: Several TRBV segments, including TRBV5-6, TRBV5-1 and TRBV20-1, were significantly more frequent in patients than controls.

For these receptors, no antigen is known. Input material: blood. The receptors were gathered from a girl between 10 and 17 years old with multiple sclerosis.

This clonotype was counted between two and nine times. The chain carries TRBV3-1 and TRBJ2-1; 12 bases line up with TRBD2. The V gene's germline CDR1 is LGHDT and CDR2 YNNKEL (reference sequence). The CDR3 loop spans 19 amino acids. J was trimmed by 1 base and V by 4 bases; bases with no gene match: 11. The CDR3: CASSPSLAGGRGSYNEQFF. The CDR3 DNA reads TGTGCCAGCAGCCCCTCACTAGCGGGAGGAAGAGGTTCCTACAATGAGCAGTTCTTC.

The chain has TRBV15 and TRBJ2-4; D is possibly TRBD2 (6 bases). Germline CDR1 LNHNV, CDR2 YYDKDF (reference sequence). The CDR3 is 17 residues long. V gave up 0 bases and J gave up 0 bases, with 12 bases separating them. The CDR3 DNA is TGTGCCACCAGCAGAGATTGGAGGGCCTTAGCCAAAAACATTCAGTACTTC. This encodes CATSRDWRALAKNIQYF.

This chain uses TRBV7-2 with TRBJ2-7; 14 bases agree with TRBD2. Germline V CDR1 and CDR2: SGHTA, FQGNSA. CDR3 length: 15 residues. V dropped 5 bases and J dropped 5; count of bases not matched to a gene: 5. CDR3 DNA sequence: TGTGCCAGCAGCGTCGGACTAGCGGGAGGAGACGAGCAGTACTTC. It translates to CASSVGLAGGDEQYF.

The V gene is TRBV24-1, the J gene TRBJ2-1; D possibly corresponds to TRBD1 (6 bases). Trimming took off 4 bases at V and 4 bases at J, with 13 bases between the two ends. The CDR3 has 15 residues. Germline-derived CDR1 and CDR2 are KGHDR and SFDVKD. The CDR3 nucleotides are TGTGCCACCAGTGAAGCTACAGGGACATACAATGAGCAGTTCTTC. Residues: CATSEATGTYNEQFF.

This clonotype has more than one count but fewer than ten. The chain employs TRBV28 and TRBJ2-4; 8 positions agree with TRBD2. Germline V CDR1 and CDR2: MDHEN, SYDVKM. The length of the CDR3 is 16 residues. The trim removed 5 bases at V and 0 bases at J, leaving 6 bases unmatched. CDR3 in amino acids: CASSRGGSLAKNIQYF. The CDR3 region has the DNA TGTGCCAGCAGTCGGGGGGGATCCCTAGCCAAAAACATTCAGTACTTC.

In this sample, this clonotype turned up a few times. V is TRBV21-1 and J is TRBJ1-2; the table gives TRBD1 as D, unverified against the DNA. TRBV21-1 is a recognized pseudogene. The CDR3 contains 15 residues. This chain's CDR3 is CASSKFGTGDYGYTF. CDR3 DNA sequence: TGTGCCAGCAGCAAATTTGGGACAGGGGACTATGGCTACACCTTC.

The chain combines TRBV20-1 with TRBJ1-1, with no clear D. The V gene lost 3 bases and the J gene lost 1 base, with 6 bases spanning the gap. CDR1 is DFQATT, CDR2 SNEGSKA, per germline (reference sequence). This CDR3 has 12 residues. CDR3 amino acids: CSARFRNTEAFF. The CDR3 coding sequence is TGCAGTGCTAGGTTCCGGAACACTGAAGCTTTCTTT.

J is TRBJ2-1 and V is TRBV29-1; 14 positions agree with TRBD2. The CDR3 length is 16 residues. Germline values: CDR1 SQVTM, CDR2 ANQGSEA. The J segment lost 2 bases and the V segment lost 5 bases, leaving 5 bases of the junction unmatched. The CDR3 DNA sequence: TGCAGCGTTCCAGGACTAGCGGGGGGAGCCTACAATGAGCAGTTCTTC. This codes for CSVPGLAGGAYNEQFF.

The chain joins TRBV10-3 to TRBJ2-5; 7 bases match TRBD1. The junction had 12 bases not matched to a gene; V was cut back by 10 bases and J by 7 bases. The CDR3 has 13 amino acids. Per the germline V gene, CDR1 is ENHRY and CDR2 is SYGVKD. CDR3 DNA: TGTGCCACCCGGTCCGGGACAGAAGGGACCCAGTACTTC. It is translated as CATRSGTEGTQYF.

The chain joins TRBV27 to TRBJ1-2, with D uncertain. This CDR3 region has 13 residues. Trimming removed 3 bases from V and 4 bases from J, with 9 bases in between. Germline V gene sequence: CDR1 MNHEY, CDR2 SMNVEV (reference sequence). In DNA, the CDR3 is TGTGCCAGCAGTTTCAGAACAGCCTATGGCTACACCTTC. This codes for CASSFRTAYGYTF.

The V and J genes are TRBV20-1 and TRBJ2-3, with 7 bases aligning to TRBD2. The length of the CDR3 is 15 residues. After removal of 3 bases from V and 0 bases from J, the junction contained 6 bases not matched to a gene. Germline V lookup: CDR1 DFQATT, CDR2 SNEGSKA (reference sequence). This CDR3 reads CSASHSGVSTDTQYF. In DNA, the CDR3 is TGCAGTGCTAGTCACAGCGGGGTTAGCACAGATACGCAGTATTTT.

This clonotype was seen once. The chain joins TRBV20-1 to TRBJ1-4; D might be TRBD1 (6 bases). The ends were cut back, 5 bases at V and 8 bases at J, with 21 bases in the middle. Germline-derived CDR1 and CDR2 are DFQATT and SNEGSKA (reference sequence). This CDR3 contains 15 residues. CDR3 nucleotides: TGCAGTGCTGAAGCGGGGGCGCGGGATGGCGAAAAACTGTTTTTT. Translating it yields CSAEAGARDGEKLFF.